The present TCR beta chain was sequenced within a study of cytomegalovirus exposure and HLA in healthy donors. Study observations and caveats: A likely sequencing artifact accounted for one observed cluster of highly shared sequence variants. Across donors, presence/absence analyses took sequencing depth to be roughly uniform.

There were likely unrecorded immune exposures, though donors were nominally healthy when sampled. With 60 Vbeta and 13 Jbeta primers, the PCR was carried out. The data were produced by immunoSEQ multiplex PCR, yet TCRdb's version contains in-frame clones alone and is incomplete. The table lists 100,000 to 150,000 clones, around 80% of them singletons. The germline gives CDR1 MNHEY, CDR2 SMNVEV (reference sequence). The CDR3 sequence is 17 residues long. Unmatched junction bases numbered 6, after V lost 2 bases and J lost 0 bases. A word on this clone: Its antigen is still unknown.

The sequence was collected from a woman younger than 45 in good health and CMV-seronegative. The chain uses TRBV27 and TRBJ1-1; 10 nucleotides agree with TRBD1. The material sequenced was PBMCs. CDR3 in amino acids: CASSLRGTGAMNTEAFF. The DNA of the CDR3 is TGTGCCAGCAGTTTAAGGGGGACAGGGGCCATGAACACTGAAGCTTTCTTT.